The rows below give T cell receptor beta chains drawn from one sample of a study of T cells in Graves' hyperthyroidism and ophthalmopathy. TCRdb passed the multiplex PCR reads through MiXCR, listing each CDR3 protein once. The table records a few hundred thousand distinct CDR3 sequences, about a sixth of them present only once. Sample: blood. All receptors derive from a woman aged 55-70 years with Graves' ophthalmopathy. The CDR3 runs from the conserved cysteine through the conserved F or W. D genes are given only for firm matches. The size field is filled for only some rows; it gives once, few, many or a size class.

TRBJ2-6 - many TRBV28 TGTGCCAGCAGCCCCACCACAGGCGGTGGGGCCAACGTCCTGACTTTC CASSPTTGGGANVLTF
TRBJ1-4 - - TRBV5-4 TGTGCCAGCAGCTTCGGAAGCCCCAGTTATAATGAAAAACTGTTTTTT CASSFGSPSYNEKLFF
TRBJ1-2 TRBD1 few TRBV5-1 TGCGCCAGCAGGCTCGGACAGGGCCCGCATGGCTACACCTTC CASRLGQGPHGYTF
TRBJ2-5 - many TRBV7-6 TGTGCCAGCAGCCAGACAGTACGAGAGACCCAGTACTTC CASSQTVRETQYF
TRBJ2-7 TRBD2 - TRBV20-1 TGCAGTGCTAGAGATCCCCGGGGGGGCTCCTACGAGCAGTACTTC CSARDPRGGSYEQYF
TRBJ1-2 - many TRBV12-3/TRBV12-4 TGTGCCAGCAGCTGGACAGTCACTAACTATGGCTACACCTTC CASSWTVTNYGYTF
TRBJ2-2 - - TRBV11-3 TGTGCCAGCAGCTTGGGGGACTCCGGGGAGCTGTTTTTT CASSLGDSGELFF
TRBJ1-1 - many TRBV12-3/TRBV12-4 TGTGCCAGCAGTTTAAAGGGGCTGAACACTGAAGCTTTCTTT CASSLKGLNTEAFF
TRBJ1-5 - many TRBV7-2 TGTGCCAGCAGCTTAAGGTGGGGGGGGGATCAGCCCCAGCATTTT CASSLRWGGDQPQHF
TRBJ1-4 - many TRBV7-9 TGTGCCAGCAGCGATGGGGCCCTCGGACAGTATAATGAAAAACTGTTTTTT CASSDGALGQYNEKLFF
TRBJ1-1 - few TRBV19 TGTGCCAGTAGTATTCACCCGACGAACACTGAAGCTTTCTTT CASSIHPTNTEAFF
TRBJ1-4 - - TRBV6-1 TGTGCCAGCAGAGGGAGTACTAATGAAAAACTGTTTTTT CASRGSTNEKLFF
TRBJ2-3 TRBD2 few TRBV20-1 TGCAGTGCAAGTCTGAGCGGGACTCCCCTGGATACGCAGTATTTT CSASLSGTPLDTQYF
TRBJ2-7 - few TRBV6-1 TGTGCCAGCAGTGACCCTCCGGGCTGGAGTCCCTCCTACGAGCAGTACTTC CASSDPPGWSPSYEQYF
TRBJ1-3 - few TRBV27 TGTGCCAGCAGCAGACAGTACTCTGGAAACACCATATATTTT CASSRQYSGNTIYF
TRBJ2-1 TRBD2 many TRBV5-1 TGCGCCAGCAGACAAGCGGGAGGTTCCTACAATGAGCAGTTCTTC CASRQAGGSYNEQFF
TRBJ2-1 - many TRBV20-1 TGCAGTGCTAGAATTCGGGTGACGAGCTCCTACAATGAGCAGTTCTTC CSARIRVTSSYNEQFF
TRBJ1-4 - few TRBV7-9 TGTGCCAGCAGCACCCCTGGGACGGGAGATGAAAAACTGTTTTTT CASSTPGTGDEKLFF
TRBJ2-1 TRBD1 - TRBV20-1 TGCAGTGCTAGACTAGGGACAGTTTCCTACAATGAGCAGTTCTTC CSARLGTVSYNEQFF
TRBJ2-7 - many TRBV15 TGTGCCACCAGCAGAAGTACTGGAGTCTACGAGCAGTACTTC CATSRSTGVYEQYF
TRBJ1-5 - many TRBV5-1 TGCGCCAGCAGCGCGGGCACCGGTCAGCCCCAGCATTTT CASSAGTGQPQHF
TRBJ2-7 - few TRBV28 TGTGCCAGCAGTACGTGGGACGGCTACTCCTACGAGCAGTACTTC CASSTWDGYSYEQYF
TRBJ1-5 - many TRBV13 TGTGCCAGCAGCTTTCGACTGGGGAATCAGCCCCAGCATTTT CASSFRLGNQPQHF
TRBJ2-5 - many TRBV20-1 TGCAGTGCTAGAGTAGGGACCACAAAAGAGACCCAGTACTTC CSARVGTTKETQYF
TRBJ2-4 TRBD1 many TRBV27 TGTGCCAGCAGTCCACAGGGGGCGGGCAAAAACATTCAGTACTTC CASSPQGAGKNIQYF
TRBJ2-7 - - TRBV6-1 TGTGCCAGCAGAAATAGCGTCGAGCAGTACTTC CASRNSVEQYF
TRBJ2-2 TRBD2 few TRBV9 TGTGCCAGCAGCAGTAGCGGGGCGAACACCGGGGAGCTGTTTTTT CASSSSGANTGELFF
TRBJ1-2 - - TRBV29-1 TGCAGCGTTCTACAGACCAGATACACCTTC CSVLQTRYTF
TRBJ1-2 - many TRBV4-3 TGCGCCAGCAGCCAAGATGCGCAGCCCACTGGTGGCTACACCTTC CASSQDAQPTGGYTF
TRBJ2-6 - few TRBV10-2 TGCGCCAGCAGTGGGGCAGGTGTGCAGCTCTCTGGGGCCAACGTCCTGACTTTC CASSGAGVQLSGANVLTF
TRBJ2-3 TRBD2 - TRBV4-3 TGCGCCAGCGGTCCCGTAGCGGGGGATTTCACAGATACGCAGTATTTT CASGPVAGDFTDTQYF
TRBJ2-7 TRBD1 many TRBV18 TGTGCCAGCTCACCAAGAGGACAGGGGAGTATTTACGAGCAGTACTTC CASSPRGQGSIYEQYF
TRBJ1-2 - few TRBV7-9 TGTGCCAGCAGCCCTTACAAGGACAGCTCCAAACGGTATGGCTACACCTTC CASSPYKDSSKRYGYTF
TRBJ2-3 TRBD2 - TRBV20-1 TGCAGTGCTCAGACTAGCGGGAGGGATACGCAGTATTTT CSAQTSGRDTQYF
TRBJ2-1 TRBD1 many TRBV6-1 TGTGCCAGCAGGGGGACAGGGGTCGATGAGCAGTTCTTC CASRGTGVDEQFF
TRBJ2-3 - - TRBV7-9 TGTGCCAGCAGCTCCGTGGGTGGAGGCGGCCTCACAGATACGCAGTATTTT CASSSVGGGGLTDTQYF
TRBJ2-1 - many TRBV7-2 TGTGCCAGCAGCTTAGTTTCCGGGACCACCTACAATGAGCAGTTCTTC CASSLVSGTTYNEQFF
TRBJ2-7 TRBD2 - TRBV11-2 TGTGCCAGCAGCTTCTCCACCGGGACTAGCGGGGGAAGGGAGTACTTC CASSFSTGTSGGREYF
TRBJ2-3 TRBD2 - TRBV6-1 TGTGCCAGCAGGCCTAGCGGGGGGCATGGCACAGATACGCAGTATTTT CASRPSGGHGTDTQYF
TRBJ2-7 - - TRBV19 TGTGCCAGTAATACCGGGAGTTGGGGCGAGCAGTACTTC CASNTGSWGEQYF
TRBJ1-4 TRBD1 few TRBV28 TGTGCCAGCAGTTCCGGGGGAACTGGACAGGGGTGGGGAAAACTGTTTTTT CASSSGGTGQGWGKLFF
TRBJ2-5 - - TRBV12-3/TRBV12-4 TGTGCCAGCAGTGATGCGACCTTGGGAAAAAAGACCCAGTACTTC CASSDATLGKKTQYF
TRBJ2-2 - many TRBV6-2/TRBV6-3 TGTGCCAGCAGTTCCCTAGAGTACACCGGGGAGCTGTTTTTT CASSSLEYTGELFF
TRBJ1-3 - many TRBV20-1 TGCAGTGCTAGTCTGGCGTGGCACTCTGGAAACACCATATATTTT CSASLAWHSGNTIYF
TRBJ2-7 - many TRBV28 TGTGCCAGCAGTTTATTTATTCGGACAAAAGAGTACGAGCAGTACTTC CASSLFIRTKEYEQYF
TRBJ2-2 - many TRBV15 TGTGCCACCAGCAGGGGCGGGCTTCGGGCGGTCGGGGAGCTGTTTTTT CATSRGGLRAVGELFF
TRBJ1-5 - - TRBV6-1 TGTGCCAGCAGCTTGGACAGTTTTTATCAGCCCCAGCATTTT CASSLDSFYQPQHF
TRBJ1-5 - many TRBV6-2/TRBV6-3 TGTGCCAGCAGTTACTCAGAGGGCAATCAGCCCCAGCATTTT CASSYSEGNQPQHF
TRBJ1-5 TRBD1 - TRBV6-2/TRBV6-3 TGTGCCAGCACTCACCCAGGGGGGAATCAGCCCCAGCATTTT CASTHPGGNQPQHF
TRBJ1-3 - many TRBV2 TGTGCCAGCAGTGGGGGCGGTGCGCGGAACACCATATATTTT CASSGGGARNTIYF
TRBJ1-5 TRBD1 many TRBV7-9 TGTGCCAGCAGCCTTAGCATAGGACAGGTTAATCAGCCCCAGCATTTT CASSLSIGQVNQPQHF
TRBJ2-1 TRBD1 many TRBV11-2 TGTGCCAGCAGCTTAGTCCTTTTGGGACAGGGGATGTTCAGTGAGCAGTTCTTC CASSLVLLGQGMFSEQFF
TRBJ1-2 - many TRBV4-3 TGCGCCAGCAGCCAGTCAGGGTACTATGGCTACACCTTC CASSQSGYYGYTF